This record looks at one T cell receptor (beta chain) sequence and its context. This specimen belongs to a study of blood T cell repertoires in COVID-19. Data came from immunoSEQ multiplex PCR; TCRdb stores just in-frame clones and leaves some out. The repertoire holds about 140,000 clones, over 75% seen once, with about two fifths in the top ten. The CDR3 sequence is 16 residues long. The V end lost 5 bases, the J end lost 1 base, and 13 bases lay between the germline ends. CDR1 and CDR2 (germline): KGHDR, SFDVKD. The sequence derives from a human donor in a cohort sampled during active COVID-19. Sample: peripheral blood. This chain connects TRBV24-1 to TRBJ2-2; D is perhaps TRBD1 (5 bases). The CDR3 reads CATSGQGSGNTGELFF. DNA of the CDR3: TGTGCCACCAGTGGCCAGGGATCTGGGAACACCGGGGAGCTGTTTTTT.